Described below is a single T cell receptor beta chain sequence and its context. As yet, its antigen is unknown. A much larger clonotype is one base distant, so this may be a read error. The sample is drawn from a study of blood T cells in healthy people across ages. Broader study findings: From one million sequenced T cells, diversity estimates were lower bounds. Roughly linear age-related decline in beta diversity appeared, significant by age approximately 43.

A second PCR, run for about 6 to 11 cycles, used a sample-barcoded 5' primer plus a J-beta primer mix. Each TCR beta cDNA got a 12-nucleotide random molecular identifier. TCRdb used MiXCR to reprocess the 5' RACE reads, holding one entry per CDR3 protein. The sample contains roughly 860,000 distinct CDR3 sequences, about 62% of which appear only once. CDR1 and CDR2 from the germline V gene are LGHNA and YNFKEQ. The CDR3 loop spans 15 amino acids. The specimen was blood. The chain couples TRBV4-2 to TRBJ1-2; TRBD1 matches 7 bases. The receptor's source is a man aged 25-45 years in good health. CDR3 residues: CVSSPGTDQIYGYTF. CDR3 coding DNA: TGTGTCAGCAGCCCTGGGACAGATCAGATCTATGGCTACACCTTC.